The entry that follows covers one T cell receptor beta chain sequence. Its antigen remains unidentified. Germline V gene lookup returns CDR1 KGHSH and CDR2 LQKENI. The CDR3 extends over 15 amino acids. V was shortened by 2 bases and J by 1 base, with 9 bases between the two germline ends. The primer mix had 60 Vbeta and 13 Jbeta primers. The repertoire was sequenced with immunoSEQ multiplex PCR; TCRdb's copy has only in-frame clones and lacks some. The repertoire includes approximately 93,000 clones, around 73% of them detected once, and about 3.3% sits in the top ten. This entry belongs to a study of cytomegalovirus exposure and HLA in healthy donors. General study findings and limits: CMV antigen specificity was confirmed in vitro for three CMV-associated chains. Only CMV serostatus was available as immune exposure information.

The chain has TRBV18 and TRBJ1-5, with a possible D match to TRBD1 (5 bases). The specimen was PBMCs. The receptor was derived from a woman aged 40 to 50 in good health and CMV-seronegative. The CDR3 nucleotides read TGTGCCAGCTCACCATCAGGGAAAAGCAATCAGCCCCAGCATTTT. Encoded protein: CASSPSGKSNQPQHF. Full variable domain (outside the CDR3, taken from reference TRBV18 and TRBJ1-5): NAGVMQNPRHLVRRRGQEARLRCSPMKGHSHVYWYRQLPEEGLKFMVYLQKENIIDESGMPKERFSAEFPKEGPSILRIQQVVRGDSAAYFCASSPSGKSNQPQHFGDGTRLSIL.